This TCR beta chain derives from a study of T cells after yellow fever vaccination. Notes on the study in general: Repertoires sorted by FACS could include abundant clonotypes that are contaminants from the bulk population. In post-booster samples, most primary-vaccination clones reappeared (about 97% CD4, over 70% CD8). Some clonotypes, a small share, were shared between CD4 and CD8 compartments.

This clonotype occurred a few times. Its target is not known. The TCR cDNA carried a universal primer site and UMIs from 5'RACE template switching. Using its own MiXCR run on the 5' RACE reads, TCRdb lists one record per CDR3 protein. Of approximately 610,000 distinct CDR3 sequences in the sample, 17% were seen once. The CDR3 contains 18 residues. In germline, CDR1 is MGHRA, CDR2 YSYEKL. V shed 4 bases and J 4 bases; nucleotides not matched to a gene: 8. Here the sequenced sample was PBMCs, taken less than 6 days after the first yellow fever vaccination. The chain couples TRBV4-1 to TRBJ2-1; 15 bases fit TRBD2. This receptor was obtained from a man between 18 and 29 years old who received the YFV17D yellow fever vaccine. The CDR3 is CASSRTGTSGGLYNEQFF. The CDR3 region has the DNA TGCGCCAGCAGCCGAACCGGGACTAGCGGGGGGCTTTACAATGAGCAGTTCTTC.